The 16 T cell receptor beta chains reported below all come from one sample, sequenced in a study of cytomegalovirus exposure and HLA in healthy donors. The PCR made use of 60 Vbeta and 13 Jbeta primers. TCRdb's table, derived via immunoSEQ multiplex PCR, lists solely in-frame clones and lacks some. The sample consists of approximately 110,000 clones, 83% of them appearing once. Sample: PBMCs. These receptors were obtained from a man younger than 35 in good health and CMV-seronegative.

DNA for the CDR3: TGTGCCAGCAGCCGAGCGGGAGCCGGAATGAACACTGAAGCTTTCTTT. As protein: CASSRAGAGMNTEAFF. This chain joins TRBV28 and TRBJ1-1; unclear D gene. The CDR3 has 16 amino acids. Germline CDR1 and CDR2: MDHEN and SYDVKM. V lost 6 bases and J lost 0, with 17 bases in between.

The chain has TRBV5-4 and TRBJ2-2; weak D call: TRBD2 (5 bases). CDR3 length equals 17 residues. Germline V gene data show CDR1 as SGHNT and CDR2 as YYREEE (reference sequence). V gave up 4 bases and J gave up 6 bases, with 22 bases separating them. The CDR3: CASSARLPGVAPGELFF. In nucleotides, the CDR3 is TGTGCCAGCAGCGCAAGACTCCCCGGGGTGGCCCCCGGGGAGCTGTTTTTT.

The chain links TRBV7-9 to TRBJ2-7, with D tentatively TRBD1 (5 bases). CDR1 and CDR2 (germline): SEHNR, FQNEAQ (reference sequence). V was pared by 0 bases and J by 4 bases, with 7 bases between. This CDR3 has 13 amino acids. CDR3: CASSLAPGYEQYF. In DNA, the CDR3 is TGTGCCAGCAGCTTAGCTCCAGGGTACGAGCAGTACTTC. The full variable domain, rest sourced from reference TRBV7-9 and TRBJ2-7, is DTGVSQNPRHKITKRGQNVTFRCDPISEHNRLYWYRQTLGQGPEFLTYFQNEAQLEKSRLLSDRFSAERPKGSFSTLEIQRTEQGDSAMYLCASSLAPGYEQYFGPGTRLTVT.

In its sample, this clone was seen once. This chain joins TRBV4-1 and TRBJ2-7, with D possibly TRBD2 on 7 matching bases. The germline V gene has CDR1 MGHRA and CDR2 YSYEKL. V lost 1 base and J lost 5, with 15 bases in between. This CDR3 contains 15 residues. Written as DNA, the CDR3 is TGCGCCAGCAGCCAAGGGGGGGGCCCCCCCCACGAGCAGTACTTC. Translation: CASSQGGGPPHEQYF.

The chain recombines TRBV28 with TRBJ2-1; 10 bases fit TRBD1. Looked up from germline, CDR1 is MDHEN and CDR2 is SYDVKM. The CDR3 is 14 amino acids. V trimming: 3 bases; J trimming: 6 bases; junction bases outside the gene matches: 2. CDR3 region: CASSFRTGGNEQFF. In DNA, the CDR3 is TGTGCCAGCAGTTTCCGGACAGGGGGCAATGAGCAGTTCTTC.

This clone was found once. The V call is TRBV19, the J call TRBJ2-7; D ambiguous. Trimming removed 5 bases from V and 6 bases from J, with 11 bases in between. Germline V gene data show CDR1 as LNHDA and CDR2 as SQIVND (reference sequence). CDR3 size: 12 residues. CDR3 protein: CASSVYRSEQYF. The CDR3 nucleotides read TGTGCCAGTAGTGTCTATAGATCCGAGCAGTACTTC.

The genes are TRBV27 and TRBJ1-1; D is perhaps TRBD1 (5 bases). The CDR3 runs 20 residues. V dropped 2 bases and J dropped 4 bases, with 29 bases sitting between them. Germline loops: CDR1 MNHEY, CDR2 SMNVEV (reference sequence). The CDR3 coding sequence is TGTGCCAGCAGTTTAGGTGGTGGGGGACTCCTGCCCGGAGTAGGCACTGAAGCTTTCTTT. Translation gives CASSLGGGGLLPGVGTEAFF.

The chain is built from TRBV9 and TRBJ2-2; D is ambiguous. The CDR3 is 13 residues long. Trimming took 4 bases from V and 6 from J, leaving 10 bases between them. Germline V gene sequence: CDR1 SGDLS, CDR2 YYNGEE. The CDR3 region has the DNA TGTGCCAGCAGCAGAGATTCCCCCGGGGAGCTGTTTTTT. This translates into CASSRDSPGELFF.

This clone appeared a single time. The chain is built from TRBV9 and TRBJ2-2; 8 nucleotides align to TRBD1. The CDR3 runs 16 residues. The germline gives CDR1 SGDLS, CDR2 YYNGEE. Trimming removed 4 bases from V and 2 bases from J; junction bases left unmatched: 7. The CDR3 bases are TGTGCCAGCAGCCCCCACAGGGGGACCAACACCGGGGAGCTGTTTTTT. It encodes CASSPHRGTNTGELFF.

V usage is TRBV6-5 and J usage is TRBJ1-2, with 7 bases aligning to TRBD1. This CDR3 comprises 13 residues. With 2 bases clipped from V and 5 bases from J, the junction kept 2 bases outside the gene matches. The V gene's germline CDR1 is MNHEY and CDR2 SVGAGI. This CDR3 reads CASSYQQGYGYTF. The CDR3 region has the DNA TGTGCCAGCAGTTACCAACAGGGGTATGGCTACACCTTC.

This clone was recorded only once. J is TRBJ1-2 and V is TRBV27; the D is unclear. The CDR3 has 14 amino acids. V lost 9 bases and J lost 4, with 18 bases in between. Germline V gene lookup returns CDR1 MNHEY and CDR2 SMNVEV (reference sequence). In nucleotides, the CDR3 is TGTGCCAGGGATCTCTATCGGGGAGGCTATGGCTACACCTTC. Amino acids: CARDLYRGGYGYTF.

The sample holds one count of this clone. This chain joins TRBV5-8 and TRBJ1-1; D is unclear. This CDR3 is 13 amino acids long. Trimming pared 2 bases from V and 1 base from J, leaving 6 bases between. Germline V lookup: CDR1 SGHTS, CDR2 YDEGEE. CDR3 DNA sequence: TGTGCCAGCAGCTTCGTCAGGAACACTGAAGCTTTCTTT. Protein sequence: CASSFVRNTEAFF.

This clone occurred once. The J gene is TRBJ2-3, the V gene TRBV7-3; tentative D call: TRBD1 (6 bases). From germline, CDR1 is SGHTA and CDR2 FQGTGA. CDR3 length equals 15 residues. With 6 bases removed from V and 0 bases from J, the gap between germline ends came to 13 bases. CDR3 bases: TGTGCCAGCAGTCGGACAGATTTGAGCACAGATACGCAGTATTTT. Protein product: CASSRTDLSTDTQYF.

This clone has a single count. J is TRBJ2-1 and V is TRBV7-8; 8 bases are shared with TRBD2. Germline-derived CDR1 and CDR2 are SGHVS and FQNEAQ. The CDR3 covers 19 residues. With V trimmed by 3 bases and J by 1 base, 14 bases remained unmatched. This CDR3 is CASSFSSGSPRSSYNEQFF. In nucleotides, the CDR3 is TGTGCCAGCAGCTTCTCCAGCGGGAGCCCTCGGAGTTCCTACAATGAGCAGTTCTTC.

In its sample, this clone was seen once. The rearrangement uses TRBV7-2 and TRBJ1-2, with 9 bases identical to TRBD1. Germline loops: CDR1 SGHTA, CDR2 FQGNSA. This CDR3 has 15 amino acids. The ends lost 5 bases at V and 7 bases at J; junction bases unmatched: 11. The CDR3 nucleotides read TGTGCCAGCAGCCTTTACTTACAGGGGGCAAGTGGCTACACCTTC. Translation gives CASSLYLQGASGYTF. Drawing the rest from reference TRBV7-2 and TRBJ1-2, the complete variable domain is GAGVSQSPSNKVTEKGKDVELRCDPISGHTALYWYRQSLGQGLEFLIYFQGNSAPDKSGLPSDRFSAERTGGSVSTLTIQRTQQEDSAVYLCASSLYLQGASGYTFGSGTRLTVV.

The chain is built from TRBV28 and TRBJ2-1; a possible D gene is TRBD1 (5 bases). The germline V gene encodes CDR1 MDHEN and CDR2 SYDVKM. Trimming took off 5 bases at V and 3 bases at J, with 8 bases between the two ends. The length of the CDR3 is 13 residues. CDR3 nucleotides: TGTGCCAGCAGTCGTGACAGCTACAATGAGCAGTTCTTC. Encoded protein: CASSRDSYNEQFF.